Presented here are 11 T cell receptor beta chains from one specimen sequenced in a study of blood T cell repertoires in COVID-19. Method: immunoSEQ multiplex PCR; TCRdb's copy keeps in-frame clones and lacks some. The sample has about 170,000 clones; approximately 85% are singletons. The sequencing input was peripheral blood. Every receptor here comes from a woman at least 80 years old with COVID-19, enrolled during active disease.

This chain connects TRBV7-2 to TRBJ2-5; the match to TRBD1 covers 10 bases. Germline CDR1 reads SGHTA; CDR2 reads FQGNSA. The CDR3 is 15 residues long. V was clipped by 4 bases and J by 5 bases; unmatched bases: 7. DNA of the CDR3: TGTGCCAGCAGCTCCGACAGGGGGCGGAGGGAGACCCAGTACTTC. Encoded protein: CASSSDRGRRETQYF.

The rearrangement links TRBV3-1 (or the pseudogene TRBV3-2) to TRBJ2-1; 10 positions match TRBD1. J gave up 6 bases and V 4 bases, and 3 bases lay outside the gene matches. Germline loops: CDR1 LGHDT, CDR2 YNNKEL (reference sequence). This CDR3 has 14 residues. CDR3 DNA: TGTGCCAGCAGCCTCGACAGGGGGCCCAATGAGCAGTTCTTC. Its protein is CASSLDRGPNEQFF.

The genes are TRBV2 and TRBJ1-1; D unresolved. The V end was cut by 4 bases, the J end by 0 bases, with 9 bases between. Per the germline V gene, CDR1 is SNHLY and CDR2 is FYNNEI. The CDR3 extends over 14 amino acids. CDR3 protein: CASSGAVMNTEAFF. The CDR3 nucleotides read TGTGCCAGCAGTGGGGCAGTTATGAACACTGAAGCTTTCTTT. The entire variable domain, with the rest obtained from reference TRBV2 and TRBJ1-1, is as follows: EPEVTQTPSHQVTQMGQEVILRCVPISNHLYFYWYRQILGQKVEFLVSFYNNEISEKSEIFDDQFSVERPDGSNFTLKIRSTKLEDSAMYFCASSGAVMNTEAFFGQGTRLTVV.

On this clone itself: Other nucleotide sequences in the sample specify the same CDR3. V and J are TRBV5-4 and TRBJ1-2; D is perhaps TRBD1 (6 bases). V was cut by 4 bases and J by 4 bases, with 8 bases left in between. Germline-derived CDR1 and CDR2 are SGHNT and YYREEE (reference sequence). The CDR3 loop spans 12 amino acids. CDR3 loop: CASSLDSYGYTF. The CDR3 DNA sequence: TGTGCCAGCAGCCTGGACAGCTATGGCTACACCTTC.

V usage is TRBV27 and J usage is TRBJ2-7; 8 nucleotides align to TRBD1. The junction had 1 base not matched to a gene; V was cut back by 3 bases and J by 0 bases. The germline gives CDR1 MNHEY, CDR2 SMNVEV (reference sequence). The CDR3 loop spans 14 amino acids. This CDR3 reads CASSFGTGSYEQYF. The CDR3 region has the DNA TGTGCCAGCAGTTTCGGGACAGGCTCCTACGAGCAGTACTTC.

The genes are TRBV24-1 and TRBJ2-2; TRBD2 aligns across 13 bases. From germline, CDR1 is KGHDR and CDR2 SFDVKD. Germline trimming cut 5 bases from V and 6 bases from J; bases unmatched to any gene: 8. The CDR3 has 17 amino acids. The DNA of the CDR3 is TGTGCCACCAGTGGAACTAGCGGGAGGGCCGAATCCGGGGAGCTGTTTTTT. It translates to CATSGTSGRAESGELFF.

The chain is built from TRBV6-5 and TRBJ1-5, with unresolved D. The CDR3 extends over 14 amino acids. Germline values: CDR1 MNHEY, CDR2 SVGAGI. V was cut by 0 bases and J by 4 bases, with 7 bases left in between. The CDR3 DNA follows: TGTGCCAGCAGTTACTCCCCCAGGAATCAGCCCCAGCATTTT. It codes for CASSYSPRNQPQHF.

In this sample, this clone turned up a few times. This chain uses TRBV23-1 with TRBJ2-7, with a possible D match to TRBD2 (6 bases). TRBV23-1 is classed as an ORF, of uncertain function. The CDR3 has 16 residues. V shed 3 bases and J shed 5 bases, with 20 bases lying between them. CDR3 loop: CASSHRGLSVAHEQYF. The CDR3, as DNA: TGCGCCAGCAGTCACCGGGGACTGTCAGTCGCCCACGAGCAGTACTTC.

In DNA, the CDR3 is TGTGCCAGCAGCTTGGACCAGAGCACAGATACGCAGTATTTT. Translation gives CASSLDQSTDTQYF. The rearrangement joins TRBV5-8 to TRBJ2-3; no clear D gene. V was shortened by 0 bases and J by 0 bases, with 5 bases between the two germline ends. CDR3 size: 14 residues. Germline-derived CDR1 and CDR2 are SGHTS and YDEGEE.

The J gene is TRBJ1-1, the V gene TRBV24-1; 9 nucleotides match TRBD1. This CDR3 spans 12 amino acids. V shed 0 bases and J 11 bases; nucleotides not matched to a gene: 0. The germline V gene encodes CDR1 KGHDR and CDR2 SFDVKD. CDR3 sequence (DNA): TGTGCCACCAGTGATTTGACAGGGGGCGCTTTCTTT. Translation: CATSDLTGGAFF.

The V call is TRBV6-5, the J call TRBJ1-2; TRBD1 agrees at 7 bases. Germline CDR1 and CDR2: MNHEY and SVGAGI. CDR3 length: 14 residues. The J segment lost 8 bases and the V segment lost 4 bases, leaving 10 bases of the junction unmatched. The CDR3 protein is CASSSLDRGQGYTF. The CDR3 nucleotides read TGTGCCAGCAGTTCCCTCGATAGGGGGCAAGGCTACACCTTC.